This note documents a single TCR beta chain sequence. Its antigen remains unknown. Data came from immunoSEQ multiplex PCR; TCRdb stores just in-frame clones and leaves some out. The profile shows 7,900 or so clones, 50% to 60% of them singletons. Germline V gene data show CDR1 as MDHEN and CDR2 as SYDVKM. This CDR3 has 15 amino acids. The ends lost 5 bases at V and 3 bases at J; junction bases unmatched: 5. The sample is drawn from a study of T cells in localized non-small cell lung cancer. Overall study results and limits: Adjacent uninvolved lung had the highest clonality, suggesting focused antigen responses.

The chain joins TRBV28 to TRBJ2-5; 11 bases align to TRBD1. The sequence derives from a male donor older than 55 with stage I squamous cell lung carcinoma. The sequenced sample was lymph node tissue, obtained before any cancer treatment. The CDR3, as DNA: TGTGCCAGCAGTACTTGGACAGGGGGCGAAGAGACCCAGTACTTC. Residues: CASSTWTGGEETQYF.